The 6 T cell receptor beta chains in this list originate from one sample, sequenced in a study of early T cells in non-severe SARS-CoV-2 infection. TCRdb itself ran the 5' RACE reads through MiXCR, one entry per CDR3 protein. The sample consists of some 28,000 distinct CDR3 sequences, roughly 6% of them appearing once. Sequenced material: whole blood. The receptors come from an adult who was a healthcare worker with PCR-confirmed SARS-CoV-2 infection or an uninfected control (not recorded which).

The chain joins TRBV5-1 to TRBJ1-2, with 7 nucleotides matching TRBD1. V trimming: 3 bases; J trimming: 8 bases; junction bases outside the gene matches: 7. Germline V lookup: CDR1 SGHRS, CDR2 YFSETQ. The CDR3 sequence is 13 residues long. The CDR3 DNA follows: TGCGCCAGCAGCTCCCGGGACAGCGGCGGCTACACCTTC. Translating gives CASSSRDSGGYTF.

The sample holds many counts of this clonotype. The gene calls are TRBV10-3 and TRBJ2-6, with a weak D call TRBD2 (5 bases). The CDR3 totals 14 residues. V shed 10 bases and J shed 2 bases, with 12 bases lying between them. Germline CDR1 reads ENHRY; CDR2 reads SYGVKD. CDR3 amino acids: CATYSGAGANVLTF. In DNA, the CDR3 is TGTGCCACCTACTCCGGGGCTGGGGCCAACGTCCTGACTTTC.

This clonotype has at least ten counts. The V gene is TRBV11-2, the J gene TRBJ2-2; 7 bases are shared with TRBD1. The length of the CDR3 is 13 residues. The germline gives CDR1 SGHAT, CDR2 FQNNGV. V lost 6 bases, J lost 6 bases, and 4 bases stayed unmatched. CDR3 sequence (DNA): TGTGCCAGCAGTTCGACAGGGTCCGGGGAGCTGTTTTTT. Protein: CASSSTGSGELFF.

This clonotype occurred many times. The chain has TRBV28 and TRBJ2-2; D perhaps matches TRBD1 (5 bases). Trimming pared 5 bases from V and 0 bases from J, leaving 13 bases between. Germline values: CDR1 MDHEN, CDR2 SYDVKM. CDR3 size: 16 residues. This chain's CDR3 is CASSPWAGSNTGELFF. The CDR3, as DNA: TGTGCCAGCAGTCCCTGGGCAGGGTCGAACACCGGGGAGCTGTTTTTT.

The sample holds many counts of this clonotype. The rearrangement uses TRBV7-2 and TRBJ2-3; the D is unclear. The CDR3 covers 13 residues. The V end was cut by 5 bases, the J end by 4 bases, with 10 bases between. Germline CDR1 and CDR2: SGHTA and FQGNSA. The chain's CDR3 is CASSLNPPDTQYF. In DNA form, the CDR3 reads TGTGCCAGCAGCCTAAACCCGCCAGATACGCAGTATTTT.

This clonotype was observed at least ten times. The V gene is TRBV29-1, the J gene TRBJ2-5, with 8 bases fitting TRBD1. The CDR3 is made up of 14 amino acids. Germline V gives CDR1 SQVTM, CDR2 ANQGSEA. V trimming: 3 bases; J trimming: 4 bases; junction bases outside the gene matches: 7. The CDR3 sequence is CSVDAGGNGETQYF. CDR3 sequence (DNA): TGCAGCGTTGACGCAGGGGGCAATGGAGAGACCCAGTACTTC.